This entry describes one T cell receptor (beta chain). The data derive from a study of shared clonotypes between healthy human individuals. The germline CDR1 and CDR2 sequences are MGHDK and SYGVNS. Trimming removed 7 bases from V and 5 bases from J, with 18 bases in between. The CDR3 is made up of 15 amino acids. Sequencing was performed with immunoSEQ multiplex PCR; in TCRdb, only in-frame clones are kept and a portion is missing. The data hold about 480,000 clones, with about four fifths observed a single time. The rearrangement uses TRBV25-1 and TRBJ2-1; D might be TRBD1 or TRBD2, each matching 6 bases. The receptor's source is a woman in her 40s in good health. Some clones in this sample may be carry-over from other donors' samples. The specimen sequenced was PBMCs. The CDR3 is CASTDGLGGHNEQFF. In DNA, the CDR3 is TGTGCCAGCACCGACGGTCTAGGGGGGCACAATGAGCAGTTCTTC.